The 21 T cell receptor beta chains below all came from one sample that was sequenced in a study of blood T cell repertoires in COVID-19. The protocol was immunoSEQ multiplex PCR, while the TCRdb copy is restricted to in-frame clones and leaves out a portion. The sample lists 150,000 to 200,000 clones, roughly four fifths occurring once. The sample taken for sequencing was peripheral blood. The receptors shown here come from a human donor in a cohort sampled during active COVID-19.

This chain joins TRBV30 and TRBJ1-4; 8 bases align to TRBD1. The CDR3 extends over 14 amino acids. CDR1 is GTSNPN and CDR2 is SVGIG in the germline V gene (reference sequence). The V and J ends lost 0 bases and 8 bases, in that order; junction bases with no gene match: 5. CDR3 region: CAWSVQGAREKLFF. The CDR3 bases are TGTGCCTGGAGTGTCCAGGGGGCGCGAGAAAAACTGTTTTTT.

The chain employs TRBV29-1 and TRBJ2-1; D may be TRBD2 (5 bases). The germline gives CDR1 SQVTM, CDR2 ANQGSEA. Trimming stripped 3 bases from V and 1 base from J, with 10 bases between. The CDR3 spans 14 residues. The CDR3 protein is CSVEAEESYNEQFF. Written as DNA, the CDR3 is TGCAGCGTTGAGGCGGAGGAATCCTACAATGAGCAGTTCTTC.

Regarding this clone: Its ends do not fully match the called genes, so a read error is possible. V gene TRBV7-7 combines with J gene TRBJ2-3; weak D call: TRBD2 (5 bases). The germline V gene has CDR1 SSHAT and CDR2 FNYEAQ (reference sequence). The CDR3 extends over 14 amino acids. The CDR3 protein is CASSLASGRDTQYF. In DNA form, the CDR3 reads TGTGCTAGCAGCTTAGCGTCGGGTAGGGATACGCAGTATTTT.

The CDR3 region is CASSSQPGQGATDTQYF. The CDR3 DNA reads TGTGCCAGCAGTTCACAGCCGGGACAGGGGGCGACAGATACGCAGTATTTT. The rearrangement uses TRBV7-9 and TRBJ2-3; 12 positions match TRBD1. Germline V lookup: CDR1 SEHNR, CDR2 FQNEAQ (reference sequence). The ends lost 6 bases at V and 3 bases at J; junction bases unmatched: 10. The CDR3 runs to 17 residues.

This clone was seen a handful of times. This chain links TRBV5-6 with TRBJ1-5, with TRBD1 matching 9 bases. The J segment lost 13 bases and the V segment lost 2 bases, leaving 10 bases of the junction unmatched. CDR1 and CDR2 (germline): SGHDT, YYEEEE. This CDR3 region has 14 residues. The DNA for the CDR3 is TGTGCCAGCAGCTTTGGGGGACAGGGAGGAGAACAGCATTTT. Translating gives CASSFGGQGGEQHF.

The chain is built from TRBV9 and TRBJ2-2; 8 bases line up with TRBD2. V was clipped by 4 bases and J by 0 bases; unmatched bases: 8. Germline V gene data show CDR1 as SGDLS and CDR2 as YYNGEE. The CDR3 consists of 17 residues. The CDR3 spells CASSPLGGGSNTGELFF. The DNA for the CDR3 is TGTGCCAGCAGCCCCCTGGGCGGGGGGTCGAACACCGGGGAGCTGTTTTTT.

The chain has TRBV25-1 and TRBJ2-1, with D possibly TRBD1 on 6 matching bases. Looked up from germline, CDR1 is MGHDK and CDR2 is SYGVNS. V lost 10 bases and J lost 6, with 19 bases in between. This CDR3 is 14 amino acids long. The CDR3 nucleotides are TGTGCCACCAAGACGGGCTTGGGGGCCAATGAGCAGTTCTTC. Its translation: CATKTGLGANEQFF.

The rearrangement uses TRBV11-2 and TRBJ2-3; D might be TRBD2 (6 bases). V was trimmed by 0 bases and J by 4 bases, leaving 11 bases between them. CDR1 SGHAT and CDR2 FQNNGV come from the germline V gene. The CDR3 extends over 15 amino acids. The CDR3, as DNA: TGTGCCAGCAGCTTAGAGGAGGGTTGGGCAGATACGCAGTATTTT. Its translation: CASSLEEGWADTQYF. Full variable domain (rest looked up from reference TRBV11-2 and TRBJ2-3): EAGVAQSPRYKIIEKRQSVAFWCNPISGHATLYWYQQILGQGPKLLIQFQNNGVVDDSQLPKDRFSAERLKGVDSTLKIQPAKLEDSAVYLCASSLEEGWADTQYFGPGTRLTVL.

This clone was seen only once. The gene calls are TRBV6-6 and TRBJ2-2; 13 bases fit TRBD2. The V gene end was trimmed by 5 bases and the J gene end by 4 bases; junction bases not matched to a gene: 1. Germline assignment: CDR1 MNHNY and CDR2 SVGAGI (reference sequence). The CDR3 extends over 15 amino acids. The CDR3 sequence: CASSGLAGVTGELFF. The CDR3 DNA reads TGTGCCAGCAGTGGACTAGCGGGAGTCACCGGGGAGCTGTTTTTT.

J is TRBJ2-1 and V is TRBV5-5, with 7 bases lining up with TRBD1. Trimming removed 0 bases from V and 1 base from J; junction bases left unmatched: 7. The CDR3 covers 17 residues. Germline V gene sequence: CDR1 SGHKS, CDR2 YYEKEE (reference sequence). CDR3 nucleotides: TGTGCCAGCAGCTTGGCATTCGGGACAGCTTCCTACAATGAGCAGTTCTTC. Amino acids: CASSLAFGTASYNEQFF.

The chain links TRBV30 to TRBJ2-3; D is unresolved. The V gene's germline CDR1 is GTSNPN and CDR2 SVGIG (reference sequence). Trimming left V 2 bases short and J 3 bases short, with 6 bases between. The CDR3 extends over 12 amino acids. Here the CDR3 DNA reads TGTGCCTGGAGTCCAGGAACAGATACGCAGTATTTT. Its translation: CAWSPGTDTQYF.

The chain combines TRBV29-1 with TRBJ1-4; TRBD1 matches at 8 bases. This CDR3 is built from 15 residues. The germline V gene encodes CDR1 SQVTM and CDR2 ANQGSEA. The V and J ends lost 0 bases and 7 bases, in that order; junction bases with no gene match: 7. Written as DNA, the CDR3 is TGCAGCGTTGAAGATGGGACAGGAGACTTTGAAAAACTGTTTTTT. This encodes CSVEDGTGDFEKLFF.

The rearrangement joins TRBV3-1 (or the pseudogene TRBV3-2) to TRBJ2-7, with 11 bases aligning to TRBD2. Trimming at V came to 0 bases and at J to 7 bases, leaving 8 bases not matched to a gene. Germline values: CDR1 LGHDT, CDR2 YNNKEL (reference sequence). The CDR3 length is 16 residues. The CDR3 is CASSQDRASGRREQYF. CDR3 nucleotides: TGTGCCAGCAGCCAAGACCGTGCTAGCGGGAGGCGGGAGCAGTACTTC.

Comments on this clone: The CDR3 end shows no conserved phenylalanine or tryptophan, and so a read error is likely. The DNA is omitted, as the CDR3 cannot be located on it reliably, and the CDR3 follows TCRdb's listing. CDR3 protein: CASSQVELAL. The chain couples TRBV3-1 (or the pseudogene TRBV3-2) to TRBJ2-7; the D call in the table, TRBD2, was not verified against the DNA. The germline V gene has CDR1 LGHDT and CDR2 YNNKEL (reference sequence). The CDR3 is 10 amino acids in total, end residues counted.

The chain carries TRBV4-3 and TRBJ1-2; maybe TRBD1 (5 bases). This CDR3 is built from 13 residues. Germline V gene sequence: CDR1 LGHNA, CDR2 YSLEER. Trimming left V 4 bases short and J 4 bases short, with 10 bases between. CDR3 in DNA: TGCGCCAGCAGCCGGGCCGACAGCTATGGCTACACCTTC. Residues: CASSRADSYGYTF.

The J gene is TRBJ2-7, the V gene TRBV29-1; D unresolved. This CDR3 spans 11 amino acids. Trimming removed 3 bases from V and 6 bases from J, with 9 bases in between. CDR1 is SQVTM and CDR2 is ANQGSEA in the germline V gene. In DNA, the CDR3 is TGCAGCGTTGAGGGCGTTCTCGAGCAGTACTTC. Protein sequence: CSVEGVLEQYF.

V and J are TRBV4-3 and TRBJ2-1, with D unresolved. CDR3 length: 15 amino acids. CDR1 LGHNA and CDR2 YSLEER come from the germline V gene. V lost 4 bases to trimming and J lost 2 bases, with 12 bases between them. CDR3 in DNA: TGCGCCAGCAGCCGCGACGGGTTGACCTACAATGAGCAGTTCTTC. It is translated as CASSRDGLTYNEQFF.

The V gene is TRBV2, the J gene TRBJ2-7; D perhaps matches TRBD1 (5 bases). Germline-derived CDR1 and CDR2 are SNHLY and FYNNEI. V shed 7 bases and J shed 10 bases, with 17 bases lying between them. There are 12 residues in the CDR3. Here the CDR3 reads CASTVSTGYQYF. CDR3 DNA sequence: TGTGCCAGCACCGTTTCCACAGGCTACCAGTACTTC.

This clone appeared a single time. The rearrangement joins TRBV6-2 or TRBV6-3 to TRBJ1-5; no clear D gene. This CDR3 is 13 amino acids long. The V and J ends lost 5 bases and 7 bases respectively, with 12 bases between them. Germline lookup yields CDR1 MNHEY and CDR2 SVGEGT. CDR3 protein: CASSNSLLQPQHF. Written as DNA, the CDR3 is TGTGCCAGCAGTAACAGCCTCTTGCAGCCCCAGCATTTT.

The V call is TRBV9, the J call TRBJ2-5; TRBD2 aligns across 7 bases. V was pared by 3 bases and J by 0 bases, with 8 bases of the junction left unmatched. Germline lookup yields CDR1 SGDLS and CDR2 YYNGEE. CDR3 length equals 16 residues. The CDR3 nucleotides read TGTGCCAGCAGCGGTAATAGCGGGTGGGACCAAGAGACCCAGTACTTC. Translation gives CASSGNSGWDQETQYF.

This clone was detected only once. DNA of the CDR3: TGTGCCAGCAGGGGTGGGGGCCTAGCCAAAAACATTCAGTACTTC. It translates to CASRGGGLAKNIQYF. The V gene is TRBV7-2, the J gene TRBJ2-4; D possibly corresponds to TRBD1 (6 bases). Germline V gives CDR1 SGHTA, CDR2 FQGNSA. Trimming removed 6 bases at V and 0 bases at J, with 12 bases between. This CDR3 region has 15 residues.